The 25 T cell receptor beta chains presented below share a single source sample, sequenced in a study of T-cell memory formation after mild COVID-19. Each CDR3 protein gets one entry after TCRdb re-called the 5' RACE reads with MiXCR. Found here are about 350,000 distinct CDR3 sequences, roughly 13% of them singletons; the top ten hold 22%. The sequencing sample was made of PBMCs or a T cell subset sorted from them (not recorded which). The receptors come from a man in his late teens or twenties who had mild COVID-19 (a few samples of this study predate the infection). Cell type and time point are not known.

This chain uses TRBV20-1 with TRBJ1-4, with D unclear. CDR3 length equals 13 residues. V lost 3 bases to trimming and J lost 7 bases, with 12 bases between them. Germline V gene sequence: CDR1 DFQATT, CDR2 SNEGSKA (reference sequence). CDR3 sequence: CSASITGREKLFF. In DNA form, the CDR3 reads TGCAGTGCTAGCATCACGGGCCGTGAAAAACTGTTTTTT.

This clonotype was seen only a few times. This chain connects TRBV15 to TRBJ1-1; D remains unclear. The CDR3 loop spans 14 amino acids. The ends were cut back, 0 bases at V and 4 bases at J, with 9 bases in the middle. The germline V gene encodes CDR1 LNHNV and CDR2 YYDKDF (reference sequence). CDR3 DNA: TGTGCCACCAGCAGAGATGGAGGAGTCACTGAAGCTTTCTTT. It encodes CATSRDGGVTEAFF.

A few counts support this clonotype. The chain couples TRBV5-5 to TRBJ2-2; 8 bases fit TRBD1. V lost 5 bases to trimming and J lost 4 bases; unmatched junction nucleotides: 7. The CDR3 totals 15 residues. Germline V gene lookup returns CDR1 SGHKS and CDR2 YYEKEE (reference sequence). This CDR3 is CASSYRGSSTGELFF. Here the CDR3 DNA reads TGTGCCAGCAGTTACAGGGGGTCATCCACCGGGGAGCTGTTTTTT.

This clonotype has a handful of counts. The chain couples TRBV20-1 to TRBJ2-1; the D is unclear. The CDR3 is made up of 16 amino acids. CDR1 is DFQATT and CDR2 is SNEGSKA in the germline V gene (reference sequence). V was shortened by 1 base and J by 0 bases, with 13 bases between the two germline ends. The CDR3, as DNA: TGCAGTGCTAGAGCGGCAGACTCTAGCTCCTACAATGAGCAGTTCTTC. Amino acids: CSARAADSSSYNEQFF.

The chain uses TRBV4-1 and TRBJ2-1; no clear D gene. CDR1 and CDR2 (germline): MGHRA, YSYEKL. V was pared by 2 bases and J by 15 bases, with 17 bases between. The CDR3 has 13 residues. The CDR3 here is CASSQSLTPNLFF. CDR3 nucleotide sequence: TGCGCCAGCAGCCAATCCCTTACCCCGAATCTGTTCTTC.

This clonotype occurred a few times. The gene calls are TRBV19 and TRBJ2-1; D is unresolved. Germline assignment: CDR1 LNHDA and CDR2 SQIVND (reference sequence). V shed 3 bases and J shed 7 bases, with 7 bases lying between them. The CDR3 spans 12 residues. This CDR3 reads CASSMGYNEQFF. CDR3 DNA sequence: TGTGCCAGTAGTATGGGTTATAATGAGCAGTTCTTC.

This clonotype has only a few counts. The rearrangement uses TRBV9 and TRBJ2-1; TRBD1 might be the D (5 bases). CDR1 and CDR2 (germline): SGDLS, YYNGEE. The CDR3 consists of 15 residues. Trimming took off 3 bases at V and 6 bases at J, with 16 bases between the two ends. The CDR3 DNA is TGTGCCAGCAGCGCTGGGGCACAACCGGTCAATGAGCAGTTCTTC. Amino acids: CASSAGAQPVNEQFF.

This clonotype was counted between two and nine times. This chain uses TRBV7-2 with TRBJ2-6; the match to TRBD2 covers 8 bases. Germline V gene data show CDR1 as SGHTA and CDR2 as FQGNSA. The CDR3 is 18 residues long. V shed 1 base and J 0 bases; nucleotides not matched to a gene: 5. CDR3 DNA sequence: TGTGCCAGCAGCTTAGTACTAGCGGTCTTCTCTGGGGCCAACGTCCTGACTTTC. Its protein product is CASSLVLAVFSGANVLTF.

This clonotype was observed a few times. This chain links TRBV6-2 or TRBV6-3 with TRBJ1-2, with D perhaps matching TRBD1 (5 bases). The CDR3 loop spans 16 amino acids. Per germline, CDR1 MNHEY and CDR2 SVGEGT. V lost 5 bases and J lost 0, with 16 bases in between. The CDR3 DNA reads as TGTGCCAGCAGTAGATTGACAGCTACCACTAACTATGGCTACACCTTC. This translates into CASSRLTATTNYGYTF.

This clonotype was seen many times. V and J are TRBV5-1 and TRBJ2-7, with 7 bases identical to TRBD1. Germline V gene lookup returns CDR1 SGHRS and CDR2 YFSETQ. J lost 6 bases, V lost 3 bases, and 3 bases had no gene match. CDR3 length: 12 amino acids. As DNA, the CDR3 is TGCGCCAGCAGCTCGACAGGGCTCGAGCAGTACTTC. This codes for CASSSTGLEQYF. Together with reference TRBV5-1 and TRBJ2-7, the CDR3 gives the full variable domain: KAGVTQTPRYLIKTRGQQVTLSCSPISGHRSVSWYQQTPGQGLQFLFEYFSETQRNKGNFPGRFSGRQFSNSRSEMNVSTLELGDSALYLCASSSTGLEQYFGPGTRLTVT.

This chain joins TRBV11-2 and TRBJ2-3; D may be TRBD1 (6 bases). Trimming pared 1 base from V and 6 bases from J, leaving 11 bases between. The CDR3 extends over 14 amino acids. The germline V gene encodes CDR1 SGHAT and CDR2 FQNNGV. CDR3 nucleotides: TGTGCCAGCAGCTTAGCAGGGGTATCTGATACGCAGTATTTT. Residues: CASSLAGVSDTQYF.

This clonotype was picked up a small number of times. The chain employs TRBV3-1 and TRBJ2-1, with 8 positions matching TRBD1. Trimming took 0 bases from V and 7 from J; bases not matched to a gene: 5. The CDR3 runs to 15 residues. Germline V gene data show CDR1 as LGHDT and CDR2 as YNNKEL (reference sequence). The CDR3 DNA reads as TGTGCCAGCAGCCAAGAAAGTGACAGGGGAAATGAGCAGTTCTTC. It specifies CASSQESDRGNEQFF.

This clonotype was detected a few times. V is TRBV6-2 or TRBV6-3 and J is TRBJ1-2; TRBD1 might be the D (5 bases). The germline V and J ends were trimmed by 2 bases and 7 bases, with 14 bases remaining between them. The CDR3 loop spans 14 amino acids. CDR1 and CDR2 (germline): MNHEY, SVGEGT. CDR3: CASSYGWRDFGYTF. The CDR3 coding sequence is TGTGCCAGCAGTTACGGTTGGAGGGACTTTGGCTACACCTTC.

This clonotype was seen ten or more times. The rearrangement links TRBV5-1 to TRBJ2-7; D gene unclear. Trimming left V 2 bases short and J 2 bases short, with 11 bases between. The CDR3 contains 14 residues. Germline V gives CDR1 SGHRS, CDR2 YFSETQ. The CDR3 is CASSFTNPAYEQYF. The CDR3 DNA follows: TGCGCCAGCAGCTTTACAAATCCGGCCTACGAGCAGTACTTC.

The chain joins TRBV6-1 to TRBJ2-5, with unresolved D. The CDR3 totals 13 residues. With 3 bases removed from V and 4 bases from J, the gap between germline ends came to 9 bases. The germline gives CDR1 MNHNS, CDR2 SASEGT. CDR3 loop: CASSDRPRETQYF. The CDR3 coding sequence is TGTGCCAGCAGTGATCGGCCTCGAGAGACCCAGTACTTC.

The chain carries TRBV14 and TRBJ1-3; no clear D gene. From germline, CDR1 is SGHDN and CDR2 FVKESK. V shed 1 base and J shed 3 bases, with 7 bases lying between them. The CDR3 extends over 14 amino acids. The CDR3 sequence: CASSQVSVGNTIYF. CDR3 coding DNA: TGTGCCAGCAGCCAAGTAAGCGTTGGAAACACCATATATTTT.

The rearrangement uses TRBV12-3 or TRBV12-4 and TRBJ2-5; D gene uncertain. The length of the CDR3 is 15 residues. V was trimmed by 2 bases and J by 1 base, leaving 11 bases between them. The CDR3 region is CASSLWDVVQETQYF. The DNA for the CDR3 is TGTGCCAGCAGTTTATGGGATGTGGTCCAAGAGACCCAGTACTTC.

This clonotype has more than one count but fewer than ten. The rearrangement joins TRBV5-4 to TRBJ2-1, with 10 bases fitting TRBD2. In germline, CDR1 is SGHNT, CDR2 YYREEE (reference sequence). The CDR3 loop spans 14 amino acids. The V gene end was trimmed by 9 bases and the J gene end by 7 bases; junction bases not matched to a gene: 10. This chain's CDR3 is CAIRERGGVNEQFF. DNA for the CDR3: TGTGCCATAAGGGAGCGGGGGGGAGTGAATGAGCAGTTCTTC.

This clonotype has more than one count but fewer than ten. This sequence joins TRBV6-5 and TRBJ2-5; 7 bases are a match to TRBD2. V trimming: 4 bases; J trimming: 1 base; junction bases outside the gene matches: 12. CDR1 is MNHEY and CDR2 is SVGAGI in the germline V gene. The CDR3 spans 17 residues. The CDR3 is CASSSLRGRGFQETQYF. CDR3 DNA sequence: TGTGCCAGCAGTTCCCTAAGAGGGCGGGGGTTCCAAGAGACCCAGTACTTC.

This clonotype came up a few times. The chain is built from TRBV27 and TRBJ1-2, with D hard to call. The length of the CDR3 is 14 residues. Germline V gene lookup returns CDR1 MNHEY and CDR2 SMNVEV (reference sequence). Trimming stripped 0 bases from V and 5 bases from J, with 10 bases between. The CDR3 nucleotides read TGTGCCAGCAGTTTATCGTGGAGACAATATGGCTACACCTTC. Translated: CASSLSWRQYGYTF.

The sample holds a few counts of this clonotype. The rearrangement uses TRBV2 and TRBJ2-5; TRBD1 aligns across 10 bases. Germline trimming cut 4 bases from V and 4 bases from J; bases unmatched to any gene: 9. The CDR3 totals 16 residues. Germline values: CDR1 SNHLY, CDR2 FYNNEI. The CDR3 DNA is TGTGCCAGCAGTGGTTTCTCTCGGACAGGGGGAGAGACCCAGTACTTC. This codes for CASSGFSRTGGETQYF.

This clonotype was detected ten times or more. This chain joins TRBV5-5 and TRBJ2-1, with D possibly called TRBD1 or TRBD2 (6 bases each). Germline loops: CDR1 SGHKS, CDR2 YYEKEE (reference sequence). Trimming pared 4 bases from V and 3 bases from J, leaving 17 bases between. CDR3 length: 16 amino acids. The CDR3 here is CASSDMGAGHYNEQFF. The CDR3 coding sequence is TGTGCCAGCAGCGATATGGGGGCGGGACACTACAATGAGCAGTTCTTC.

This clonotype was found once. This sequence may be a read error, since a much larger clone differs from it by one base. The chain links TRBV5-1 to TRBJ2-3; D possibly uses TRBD1 or TRBD2 (7 bases each). CDR3 length: 14 amino acids. Between the trimmed V and J ends, which lost 10 bases and 0 bases, there was a span of 15 bases. The germline V gene has CDR1 SGHRS and CDR2 YFSETQ. The CDR3 loop reads CARVRGGSTDTQYF. The CDR3, as DNA: TGCGCCCGCGTCAGGGGGGGGAGCACAGATACGCAGTATTTT.

This clonotype has a handful of counts. The chain recombines TRBV6-5 with TRBJ2-7; either TRBD1 or TRBD2 may fit D (6 bases each). The germline V gene encodes CDR1 MNHEY and CDR2 SVGAGI. V shed 9 bases and J shed 4 bases, with 22 bases lying between them. CDR3 length equals 15 residues. CDR3 sequence (DNA): TGTGCCAGAGTGGGCGGGGACACCCCCCCGTACGAGCAGTACGTC. Translation: CARVGGDTPPYEQYV.

The chain combines TRBV7-2 with TRBJ2-7; D gene uncertain. V dropped 4 bases and J dropped 3 bases, with 13 bases sitting between them. The CDR3 runs to 14 residues. Germline loops: CDR1 SGHTA, CDR2 FQGNSA. CDR3 bases: TGTGCCAGCAGCTCATTCCAGGCGGTCTACGAGCAGTACTTC. Amino acid sequence: CASSSFQAVYEQYF.